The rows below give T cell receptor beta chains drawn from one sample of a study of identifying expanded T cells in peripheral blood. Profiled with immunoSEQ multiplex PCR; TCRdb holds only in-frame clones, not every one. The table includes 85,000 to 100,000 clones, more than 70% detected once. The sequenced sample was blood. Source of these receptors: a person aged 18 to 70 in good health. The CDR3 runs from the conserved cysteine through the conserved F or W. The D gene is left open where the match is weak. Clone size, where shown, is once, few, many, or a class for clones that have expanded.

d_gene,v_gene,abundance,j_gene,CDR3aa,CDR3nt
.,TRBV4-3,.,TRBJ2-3,CASSLTRSEDTQYF,TGCGCCAGCAGCCTGACCCGTTCGGAAGATACGCAGTATTTT
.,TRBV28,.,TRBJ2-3,CASRVLGGQIDTQYF,TGTGCCAGCAGGGTCCTTGGGGGGCAGATAGATACGCAGTATTTT
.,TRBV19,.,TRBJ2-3,CASSLVPDTQYF,TGTGCCAGTAGCTTGGTTCCAGATACGCAGTATTTT
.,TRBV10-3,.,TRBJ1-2,CASSEKVWNYGYTF,TGTGCCAGCAGTGAAAAGGTTTGGAACTATGGCTACACCTTC
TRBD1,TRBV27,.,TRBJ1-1,CASRGGRPEAFF,TGTGCCAGCAGAGGGGGCAGGCCTGAAGCTTTCTTT
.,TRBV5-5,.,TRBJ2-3,CASSQTPTRTDTQYF,TGTGCCAGCAGCCAGACACCGACTCGCACAGATACGCAGTATTTT
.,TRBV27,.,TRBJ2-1,CASSPGAGRRNEQFF,TGTGCCAGCAGCCCAGGGGCGGGACGGAGGAATGAGCAGTTCTTC
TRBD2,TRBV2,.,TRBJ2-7,CASRNLAGGLEQYF,TGTGCCAGCAGGAACCTAGCGGGAGGGCTTGAGCAGTACTTC
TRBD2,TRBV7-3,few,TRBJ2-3,CASSLRGLDTDTQYF,TGTGCCAGCAGCTTACGGGGACTAGACACAGATACGCAGTATTTT
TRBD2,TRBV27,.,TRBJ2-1,CASSLDSGTYNEQFF,TGTGCCAGCAGTCTCGATAGCGGGACCTACAATGAGCAGTTCTTC
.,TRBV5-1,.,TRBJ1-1,CASSLATAWLNTEAFF,TGCGCCAGCAGCTTGGCGACAGCGTGGCTGAACACTGAAGCTTTCTTT
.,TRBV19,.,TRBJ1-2,CATSAQGWNYGYTF,TGTGCCACCAGCGCCCAGGGCTGGAACTATGGCTACACCTTC
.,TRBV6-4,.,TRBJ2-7,CASSLPGGQEQYF,TGTGCCAGCAGCCTGCCGGGGGGCCAAGAGCAGTACTTC
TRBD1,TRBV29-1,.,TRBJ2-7,CSVVWDRAYEQYF,TGCAGCGTTGTTTGGGACAGGGCCTACGAGCAGTACTTC